This T cell receptor beta chain was documented in a study of graft-versus-host responses after intestinal transplantation. Study-level points and caveats: GvH clones surfaced in recipient marrow, some emerging earlier in ileum or blood. Allografts from individuals with graft-donor T cell macrochimerism displayed high graft-versus-host to host-versus-graft clonal ratios. Declining HvG levels early post-transplant were linked to peak circulating GvH clone levels.

Repertoires were generated with immunoSEQ multiplex PCR, while TCRdb's copy carries only in-frame clones and drops some. This sample carries under 95,000 clones, about 88% of them seen once, and the ten largest clones take more than 0.25%. Trimming cost V 1 base and J 5 bases, with 12 bases left between them. Germline CDR1 SGHTA, CDR2 FQGNSA. CDR3 length: 15 amino acids. Concerning this clone: Its antigen is unknown.

This sequence joins TRBV7-2 and TRBJ2-1, with D possibly matching TRBD2 (5 bases). The source is a human donor who was the organ donor for an intestinal transplant. Source: unstimulated CD4+ T cells sorted from spleen or lymph node cells, taken before transplant. The CDR3 loop reads CASSLVGLANNEQFF. CDR3 sequence (DNA): TGTGCCAGCAGCTTAGTCGGCCTAGCCAACAATGAGCAGTTCTTC.